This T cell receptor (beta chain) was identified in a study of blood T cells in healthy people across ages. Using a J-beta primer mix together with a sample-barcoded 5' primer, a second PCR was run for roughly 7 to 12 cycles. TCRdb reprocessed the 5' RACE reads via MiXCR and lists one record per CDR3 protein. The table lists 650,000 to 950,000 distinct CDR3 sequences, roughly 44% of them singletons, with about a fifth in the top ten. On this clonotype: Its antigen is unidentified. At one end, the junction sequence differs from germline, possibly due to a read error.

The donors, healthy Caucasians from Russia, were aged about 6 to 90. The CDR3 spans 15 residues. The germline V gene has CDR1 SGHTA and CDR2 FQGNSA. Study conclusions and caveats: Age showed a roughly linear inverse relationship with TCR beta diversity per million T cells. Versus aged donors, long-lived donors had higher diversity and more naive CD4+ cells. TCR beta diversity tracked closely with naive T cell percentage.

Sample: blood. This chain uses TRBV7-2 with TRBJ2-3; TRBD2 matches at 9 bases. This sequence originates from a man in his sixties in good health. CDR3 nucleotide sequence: TGTGCCAGCAGCTTGCGGCTAGCGGGGTCAGATATGCAGTATTTT. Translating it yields CASSLRLAGSDMQYF. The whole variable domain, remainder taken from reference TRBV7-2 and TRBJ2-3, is GAGVSQSPSNKVTEKGKDVELRCDPISGHTALYWYRQSLGQGLEFLIYFQGNSAPDKSGLPSDRFSAERTGGSVSTLTIQRTQQEDSAVYLCASSLRLAGSDMQYFGPGTRLTVL.